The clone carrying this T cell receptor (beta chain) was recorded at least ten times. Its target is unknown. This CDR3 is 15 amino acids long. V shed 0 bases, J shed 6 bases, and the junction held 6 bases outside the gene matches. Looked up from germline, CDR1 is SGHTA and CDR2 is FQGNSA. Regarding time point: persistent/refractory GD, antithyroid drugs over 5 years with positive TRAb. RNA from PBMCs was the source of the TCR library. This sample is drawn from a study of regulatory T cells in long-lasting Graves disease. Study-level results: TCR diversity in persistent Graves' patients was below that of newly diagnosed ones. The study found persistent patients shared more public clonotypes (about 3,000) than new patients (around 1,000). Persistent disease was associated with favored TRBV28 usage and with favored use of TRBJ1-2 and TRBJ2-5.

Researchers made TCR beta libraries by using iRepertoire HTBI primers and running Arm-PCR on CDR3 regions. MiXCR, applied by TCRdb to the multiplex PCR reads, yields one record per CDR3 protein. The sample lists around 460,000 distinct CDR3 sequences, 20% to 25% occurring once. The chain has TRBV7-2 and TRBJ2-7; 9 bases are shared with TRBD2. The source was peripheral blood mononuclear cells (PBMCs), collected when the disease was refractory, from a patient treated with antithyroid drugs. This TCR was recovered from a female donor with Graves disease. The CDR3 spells CASSLASGSGSEQYF. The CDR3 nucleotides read TGTGCCAGCAGCTTAGCGTCAGGTAGCGGGAGCGAGCAGTACTTC. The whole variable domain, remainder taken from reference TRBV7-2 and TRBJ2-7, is GAGVSQSPSNKVTEKGKDVELRCDPISGHTALYWYRQSLGQGLEFLIYFQGNSAPDKSGLPSDRFSAERTGGSVSTLTIQRTQQEDSAVYLCASSLASGSGSEQYFGPGTRLTVT.